This entry is about one T cell receptor beta chain. These data originate in a study of shared clonotypes between healthy human individuals. The length of the CDR3 is 17 residues. Germline V lookup: CDR1 LGHNA, CDR2 YNFKEQ. After removal of 2 bases from V and 7 bases from J, the junction contained 10 bases not matched to a gene. Some clones are missing from TCRdb's copy, which holds only in-frame ones; the method was immunoSEQ multiplex PCR. This table has hundreds of thousands of clones, around 80% appearing once. This chain joins TRBV4-2 and TRBJ2-2, with 10 nucleotides matching TRBD2. The clonotype originates from a woman aged 35 to 49 in good health. Some clones in this sample may be carry-over from other donors' samples. The material sequenced was PBMCs. The DNA for the CDR3 is TGTGCCAGCAGCCAAACCCCTGGGCTAGCGGGAGTCGGGGAGCTGTTTTTT. Translation: CASSQTPGLAGVGELFF.